This T cell receptor (beta chain) appears in the sequencing data of a study of T cell responses to AZD1222 COVID-19 vaccine. Background on the study: Second-dose recipients at about 4 or about 12 weeks were treated as one pooled group. Regarding the study as a whole: Donors skewed white British and female; clonal diversity was possibly underestimated. Recipients of two AZD1222 doses showed rising Spike-specific TCR breadth and depth.

As regards this clone: Its cognate antigen is unknown.

TCRdb keeps only in-frame clones here, not all; method: immunoSEQ multiplex PCR. Found here are roughly 140,000 clones, about 90% of them singletons; the top ten hold roughly 3%. The CDR3 contains 16 residues. Germline assignment: CDR1 MNHEY and CDR2 SMNVEV (reference sequence). Trimming pared 0 bases from V and 2 bases from J, leaving 13 bases between. The receptor was isolated from an adult in good health. The source was peripheral blood, collected on day 0 of AZD1222 vaccination. The J gene is TRBJ1-2, the V gene TRBV27; D is perhaps TRBD1 (5 bases). The CDR3 sequence: CASSLSSVGVNYGYTF. CDR3 sequence (DNA): TGTGCCAGCAGTTTATCCAGCGTGGGGGTAAACTATGGCTACACCTTC.